The 11 T cell receptor beta chains below were found in one sample sequenced in a study of cytomegalovirus exposure and HLA in healthy donors. The study ran its PCR with 60 Vbeta and 13 Jbeta primers. Data came from immunoSEQ multiplex PCR; TCRdb stores just in-frame clones and leaves some out. This sample has about 190,000 clones, with over 60% found just once. Sequenced: PBMCs. The source of these receptors is a woman aged 25 to 39 in good health and CMV-seropositive.

This chain connects TRBV7-5 to TRBJ2-3; the table calls TRBD2, which could not be checked here. TRBV7-5 is a known pseudogene. This CDR3 spans 15 amino acids. CDR3 bases: TGTGCCAGAAGCTCCGAAGCGGGACCCGCTTATACGCAGTATTTT. As protein: CARSSEAGPAYTQYF.

This clone was observed a few times. The chain couples TRBV2 to TRBJ1-2; D ambiguous. CDR3 length: 13 residues. Trimming pared 5 bases from V and 9 bases from J, leaving 16 bases between. Per the germline V gene, CDR1 is SNHLY and CDR2 is FYNNEI. The CDR3 region has the DNA TGTGCCAGCAGTAATAAACGACAAGACAGCTACACCTTC. Its protein is CASSNKRQDSYTF.

This chain connects TRBV7-2 to TRBJ2-7; 14 nucleotides match TRBD2. The CDR3 covers 16 residues. The J segment lost 4 bases and the V segment lost 2 bases, leaving 4 bases of the junction unmatched. The germline V gene encodes CDR1 SGHTA and CDR2 FQGNSA. In DNA, the CDR3 is TGTGCCAGCAGCTTACGGACTAGCGGGGGGAGGTACGAGCAGTACTTC. Translated: CASSLRTSGGRYEQYF.

The rearrangement joins TRBV6-6 to TRBJ1-1, with TRBD1 matching 8 bases. Germline CDR1 MNHNY, CDR2 SVGAGI (reference sequence). The V and J ends lost 8 bases and 0 bases, in that order; junction bases with no gene match: 8. This CDR3 has 15 amino acids. For the CDR3, the DNA is TGTGCCAGCTCACCCGGACAGGGTATGAACACTGAAGCTTTCTTT. This codes for CASSPGQGMNTEAFF.

This clone showed up just a few times. This chain links TRBV6-4 with TRBJ2-3, with TRBD2 as a possible D gene (5 bases). Germline V gene lookup returns CDR1 MRHNA and CDR2 SNTAGT. V was cut by 6 bases and J by 6 bases, with 13 bases left in between. This CDR3 comprises 13 residues. In DNA, the CDR3 is TGTGCCAGCAGGAACAGCCCGGGGGATACGCAGTATTTT. It is translated as CASRNSPGDTQYF.

This chain links TRBV12-5 with TRBJ2-3; a possible D gene is TRBD2 (6 bases). The CDR3 has 18 residues. V was clipped by 5 bases and J by 2 bases, with 23 bases between them. Germline CDR1 reads LGHNT; CDR2 reads FRNRAP. The CDR3: CASGPRGEDYKVTDTQYF. For the CDR3, the DNA is TGTGCTAGTGGTCCCCGAGGGGAGGATTACAAGGTCACAGATACGCAGTATTTT.

V usage is TRBV5-1 and J usage is TRBJ2-7; 12 bases are a match to TRBD1. The CDR3 runs to 17 residues. The V gene's germline CDR1 is SGHRS and CDR2 YFSETQ. V was clipped by 0 bases and J by 4 bases; unmatched bases: 8. The CDR3 sequence is CASSLDPRGQGAYEQYF. CDR3 in DNA: TGCGCCAGCAGCTTGGACCCCCGGGGACAGGGGGCTTACGAGCAGTACTTC.

Points on this clone: An end of the junction does not agree with germline; a read error may underlie this. The rearrangement links TRBV7-9 to TRBJ1-2, with D unclear. The CDR3 has 15 amino acids. The V gene's germline CDR1 is SEHNR and CDR2 FQNEAQ (reference sequence). The chain's CDR3 is CASSLISGSNFGYTF. The CDR3 nucleotides are TGTGCCAGCAGCCTCATTTCCGGGTCCAACTTTGGCTACACCTTC.

The chain uses TRBV7-2 and TRBJ1-3, with a possible D match to TRBD1 (5 bases). This CDR3 comprises 16 residues. CDR1 is SGHTA and CDR2 is FQGNSA in the germline V gene. V dropped 5 bases and J dropped 0 bases, with 14 bases sitting between them. This CDR3 is CASSRLGPSSGNTIYF. DNA of the CDR3: TGTGCCAGCAGCCGGTTGGGGCCTAGCTCTGGAAACACCATATATTTT.

The V call is TRBV4-3, the J call TRBJ2-7; D may be TRBD2 (5 bases). V was cut by 0 bases and J by 0 bases, with 9 bases left in between. CDR3 length: 15 amino acids. CDR1 is LGHNA, CDR2 YSLEER, per germline. CDR3 loop: CASSQEVRDSYEQYF. The DNA of the CDR3 is TGCGCCAGCAGCCAAGAAGTGAGGGACTCCTACGAGCAGTACTTC.

The chain uses TRBV6-4 and TRBJ2-3; the match to TRBD2 covers 8 bases. J was trimmed by 2 bases and V by 10 bases; bases with no gene match: 11. The CDR3 sequence is 15 residues long. Germline loops: CDR1 MRHNA, CDR2 SNTAGT. CDR3 amino acids: CATDGGALLTDTQYF. DNA for the CDR3: TGTGCCACGGACGGGGGGGCCCTCCTCACAGATACGCAGTATTTT.